Shown below are 9 T cell receptor beta chains from a single sample sequenced in a study of beta chain features in type 1 diabetes. Their specific antigens are unknown. Findings and limits, study-wide: All four CD4+ subsets from Type 1 diabetes patients carried moderately but significantly shorter TCRB CDR3s.

Reverse transcription of all isolated RNA meant that expressed TCRB transcripts were sequenced. Profiling relied on immunoSEQ multiplex PCR, and the TCRdb table lists in-frame clones only, not all of them. The table lists tens of thousands of clones, 35% to 50% of them singletons. The sample consisted of Tregs from blood. The receptors here all came from a man between 25 and 39 years old with type 1 diabetes.

The chain has TRBV28 and TRBJ2-7; maybe TRBD1 (6 bases). With 3 bases removed from V and 6 bases from J, the gap between germline ends came to 15 bases. Per the germline V gene, CDR1 is MDHEN and CDR2 is SYDVKM. This CDR3 comprises 14 residues. The CDR3 is CASSLTQGRREQYF. The CDR3 nucleotides are TGTGCCAGCAGTTTGACACAGGGACGGCGCGAGCAGTACTTC. The complete variable domain, with remaining parts taken from reference TRBV28 and TRBJ2-7, reads DVKVTQSSRYLVKRTGEKVFLECVQDMDHENMFWYRQDPGLGLRLIYFSYDVKMKEKGDIPEGYSVSREKKERFSLILESASTNQTSMYLCASSLTQGRREQYFGPGTRLTVT.

J is TRBJ2-1 and V is TRBV25-1; 8 bases are a match to TRBD2. The CDR3 covers 14 residues. Germline V gene lookup returns CDR1 MGHDK and CDR2 SYGVNS. V trimming: 8 bases; J trimming: 6 bases; junction bases outside the gene matches: 9. Here the CDR3 reads CASSREGMFNEQFF. The CDR3 bases are TGTGCCAGCTCACGGGAGGGCATGTTCAATGAGCAGTTCTTC.

The chain links TRBV28 to TRBJ1-5; 8 bases are a match to TRBD1. The CDR3 has 16 residues. V lost 6 bases, J lost 7 bases, and 14 bases stayed unmatched. The germline CDR1 and CDR2 sequences are MDHEN and SYDVKM. CDR3 protein: CASSPGQGSHGQPQHF. Written as DNA, the CDR3 is TGTGCCAGCAGCCCAGGACAGGGAAGTCACGGGCAGCCCCAGCATTTT. The full variable domain, with the rest looked up from reference TRBV28 and TRBJ1-5, is DVKVTQSSRYLVKRTGEKVFLECVQDMDHENMFWYRQDPGLGLRLIYFSYDVKMKEKGDIPEGYSVSREKKERFSLILESASTNQTSMYLCASSPGQGSHGQPQHFGDGTRLSIL.

The V and J genes are TRBV28 and TRBJ2-7; 11 positions agree with TRBD1. CDR1 and CDR2 from the germline V gene are MDHEN and SYDVKM. V gave up 2 bases and J gave up 6 bases; unmatched junction bases: 6. The CDR3 runs 15 residues. CDR3 residues: CASSLGAGTGGEQYF. The CDR3 nucleotides read TGTGCCAGCAGTTTAGGGGCGGGGACAGGGGGCGAGCAGTACTTC.

The gene calls are TRBV4-3 and TRBJ2-3, with 11 bases matching TRBD2. V lost 4 bases to trimming and J lost 3 bases; unmatched junction nucleotides: 9. The germline CDR1 and CDR2 sequences are LGHNA and YSLEER. The CDR3 is 17 amino acids. CDR3 in amino acids: CASSPTLAGVGTDTQYF. CDR3 bases: TGCGCCAGCAGCCCAACACTAGCGGGAGTCGGGACAGATACGCAGTATTTT.

This clone appeared a single time. V usage is TRBV5-6 and J usage is TRBJ2-1; TRBD2 might be the D (6 bases). CDR1 and CDR2 from the germline V gene are SGHDT and YYEEEE. There are 13 residues in the CDR3. Trimming cost V 0 bases and J 15 bases, with 16 bases left between them. CDR3 coding DNA: TGTGCCAGCAGCTTGGGTGCCGCGGGATTGGTGTTCTTC. It translates to CASSLGAAGLVFF.

The chain joins TRBV7-2 to TRBJ2-3, with D perhaps TRBD2 (6 bases). Germline V gene data show CDR1 as SGHTA and CDR2 as FQGNSA. Trimming took off 4 bases at V and 4 bases at J, with 9 bases between the two ends. The CDR3 loop spans 13 amino acids. The CDR3 region is CASSWGEADTQYF. CDR3 sequence (DNA): TGTGCCAGCAGCTGGGGGGAGGCAGATACGCAGTATTTT.

The gene calls are TRBV14 and TRBJ2-1, with TRBD2 as a possible D gene (5 bases). Trimming removed 5 bases from V and 8 bases from J, with 22 bases in between. Germline CDR1 SGHDN, CDR2 FVKESK. The CDR3 loop spans 16 amino acids. The CDR3 DNA sequence: TGTGCCAGCAGCGGATCGGGATTAGCGTTCGGGGATGAGCAGTTCTTC. Translated, it gives CASSGSGLAFGDEQFF.

The DNA of the CDR3 is TGTGCCAGCAGCTTTAAGACAGGGGGCCTTCTTTCGGAGACCCAGTACTTC. Protein product: CASSFKTGGLLSETQYF. The V gene is TRBV7-2, the J gene TRBJ2-5, with 10 bases identical to TRBD1. CDR1 is SGHTA and CDR2 is FQGNSA in the germline V gene. This CDR3 is built from 17 residues. The junction had 12 bases not matched to a gene; V was cut back by 3 bases and J by 5 bases.